Shown below are 2 T cell receptor beta chains from a single sample sequenced in a study of blood T cells in healthy people across ages. PCR was performed a second time for about 6 to 11 cycles using a sample-barcoded 5' primer and a J-beta primer mix. Via MiXCR, TCRdb re-called the 5' RACE reads, giving one row per CDR3 protein. There are over 1.5 million distinct CDR3 sequences in the sample; roughly 50% occur only once, and over 2% lies in the top ten. Specimen: blood. These receptor sequences come from a woman in her thirties or forties in good health.

The chain is built from TRBV27 and TRBJ1-5; TRBD1 agrees at 9 bases. V was clipped by 5 bases and J by 3 bases; unmatched bases: 11. This CDR3 spans 17 amino acids. Germline V gives CDR1 MNHEY, CDR2 SMNVEV (reference sequence). Here the CDR3 DNA reads TGTGCCAGCAGTACGACCGGAGACAGGGGGGCCAATCAGCCCCAGCATTTT. Translation: CASSTTGDRGANQPQHF.

This clonotype was observed at least ten times. The chain uses TRBV14 and TRBJ2-3, with D possibly TRBD2 on 7 matching bases. This CDR3 comprises 15 residues. Germline V gene lookup returns CDR1 SGHDN and CDR2 FVKESK. Trimming removed 4 bases from V and 4 bases from J, with 15 bases in between. CDR3 sequence (DNA): TGTGCCAGCAGCCCGATTGGGGGGGCTTCAGATACGCAGTATTTT. The encoded protein is CASSPIGGASDTQYF.